The count of the clone carrying this T cell receptor (beta chain) is one. Its antigen is unknown. The sample belongs to a study of CD4 T cells in relation to SARS-CoV-2 and coronaviruses. Unexposed donor CD4+ T cells date from about 2011-2018, before the COVID-19 pandemic. Isolation of CD4+ T cells took place after about 10 days in culture. As cell numbers allowed, unexposed-donor CD4+ T cells faced SARS-CoV-2 S/N and four cold-coronavirus spikes. The CDR3 extends over 17 amino acids. Looked up from germline, CDR1 is SGHNT and CDR2 is YENEEA. V was cut by 1 base and J by 3 bases, with 16 bases left in between. Measured with immunoSEQ multiplex PCR; TCRdb has only the in-frame clones, and not every one. This sample has approximately 27,000 clones, with roughly 70% found just once.

The origin of this receptor is a human donor in good health. The source material was CD4+ T cells from PBMCs, cultured in vitro. The chain has TRBV11-3 and TRBJ1-5; no clear D. CDR3 coding DNA: TGTGCCAGCAGCTTAGCTTTCGTCGACAAGAACAATCAGCCCCAGCATTTT. Its protein product is CASSLAFVDKNNQPQHF. Together with reference TRBV11-3 and TRBJ1-5, the CDR3 gives the full variable domain: EAGVVQSPRYKIIEKKQPVAFWCNPISGHNTLYWYLQNLGQGPELLIRYENEEAVDDSQLPKDRFSAERLKGVDSTLKIQPAELGDSAVYLCASSLAFVDKNNQPQHFGDGTRLSIL.